These 15 T cell receptor beta chains were all obtained from the same sample, sequenced in a study of cytomegalovirus exposure and HLA in healthy donors. The PCR ran on 60 Vbeta and 13 Jbeta primers. Only in-frame clones appear in the TCRdb table, and some are missing; sequencing was by immunoSEQ multiplex PCR. The table lists around 220,000 clones, about 70% of them singletons. The sample was PBMCs. These TCRs come from a woman in her thirties in good health and CMV-seronegative.

The V call is TRBV6-1, the J call TRBJ1-5; 8 positions agree with TRBD1. Germline assignment: CDR1 MNHNS and CDR2 SASEGT. J lost 6 bases, V lost 5 bases, and 6 bases had no gene match. This CDR3 has 14 residues. In DNA, the CDR3 is TGTGCCAGCAGTCCAGGGGGCCTCTCTCAGCCCCAGCATTTT. Translated, it gives CASSPGGLSQPQHF.

V is TRBV5-4 and J is TRBJ2-1; the D is unclear. The CDR3 has 13 residues. Deletions cut 1 base from V and 4 bases from J, with 6 bases between. Germline lookup yields CDR1 SGHNT and CDR2 YYREEE (reference sequence). In DNA, the CDR3 is TGTGCCAGCAGCTTGAAGAGGTACAATGAGCAGTTCTTC. Protein: CASSLKRYNEQFF.

The chain recombines TRBV9 with TRBJ2-5; 16 bases are a match to TRBD2. Germline CDR1 and CDR2: SGDLS and YYNGEE. The length of the CDR3 is 18 residues. Trimming took 3 bases from V and 3 from J; bases not matched to a gene: 8. DNA of the CDR3: TGTGCCAGCAGCGATGGGACTAGCGGGGGGGCGATGGAAGAGACCCAGTACTTC. It codes for CASSDGTSGGAMEETQYF.

This clone was seen only a few times. J is TRBJ2-3 and V is TRBV5-1; 9 bases agree with TRBD2. There are 14 residues in the CDR3. Germline values: CDR1 SGHRS, CDR2 YFSETQ. The trim removed 5 bases at V and 4 bases at J, leaving 5 bases unmatched. The DNA of the CDR3 is TGCGCCAGCAGGGTTAGCGGGGGTTCAGATACGCAGTATTTT. Its protein product is CASRVSGGSDTQYF.

The V call is TRBV14, the J call TRBJ2-3; D is undetermined. V lost 5 bases and J 0 bases, leaving 9 bases between the germline ends. Germline CDR1 is SGHDN and CDR2 is FVKESK. CDR3 length: 14 amino acids. CDR3 amino acids: CASSKSLSTDTQYF. The CDR3 DNA sequence: TGTGCCAGCAGCAAGAGTCTAAGCACAGATACGCAGTATTTT.

This rearrangement joins TRBV2 to TRBJ2-7; 10 nucleotides match TRBD1. V shed 4 bases, J shed 6 bases, and the junction held 9 bases outside the gene matches. Germline V CDR1 and CDR2: SNHLY, FYNNEI. The CDR3 totals 15 residues. CDR3 coding DNA: TGTGCCAGCAGTGGGAACCGGGACAGGGGCGGCGAGCAGTACTTC. It codes for CASSGNRDRGGEQYF.

This clone was seen a single time. The chain joins TRBV7-9 to TRBJ1-2; D perhaps matches TRBD1 (6 bases). Trimming shortened V by 6 bases and J by 5 bases, and 10 bases separated the two germline ends. This CDR3 has 12 amino acids. In germline, CDR1 is SEHNR, CDR2 FQNEAQ (reference sequence). The CDR3 region is CASSNGQYGYTF. The CDR3 region has the DNA TGTGCCAGCAGTAATGGACAGTATGGCTACACCTTC.

The rearrangement joins TRBV6-5 to TRBJ1-3, with 11 bases that match TRBD1. The length of the CDR3 is 15 residues. V lost 3 bases to trimming and J lost 6 bases; unmatched junction nucleotides: 4. Germline V gives CDR1 MNHEY, CDR2 SVGAGI. CDR3 bases: TGTGCCAGCAGTTATGGGACAGGGGGTTTAAACACCATATATTTT. Protein: CASSYGTGGLNTIYF.

This rearrangement joins TRBV30 to TRBJ2-2, with D possibly TRBD1 on 6 matching bases. CDR1 is GTSNPN and CDR2 is SVGIG in the germline V gene (reference sequence). The CDR3 consists of 14 residues. Deletions cut 1 base from V and 4 bases from J, with 10 bases between. CDR3 DNA: TGTGCCTGGAGTGCGGACAGTTTCACCGGGGAGCTGTTTTTT. Protein product: CAWSADSFTGELFF.

The gene calls are TRBV30 and TRBJ1-3; possibly TRBD1 for D (5 bases). CDR3 size: 17 residues. CDR1 and CDR2 (germline): GTSNPN, SVGIG (reference sequence). V was cut by 3 bases and J by 0 bases, with 18 bases left in between. The CDR3 loop reads CAWRNFRDSRSGNTIYF. The CDR3 coding sequence is TGTGCCTGGAGGAATTTTCGTGACAGCCGCTCTGGAAACACCATATATTTT.

V and J are TRBV5-6 and TRBJ2-7; 7 bases match TRBD2. Germline V gene sequence: CDR1 SGHDT, CDR2 YYEEEE. V trimming: 4 bases; J trimming: 2 bases; junction bases outside the gene matches: 12. This CDR3 comprises 16 residues. CDR3 sequence: CASSPDGGGTPYEQYF. The CDR3 coding sequence is TGTGCCAGCAGCCCCGATGGGGGAGGGACTCCCTACGAGCAGTACTTC.

This chain uses TRBV27 with TRBJ2-5, with 8 bases lining up with TRBD1. Losses at the gene ends were 5 bases for V and 6 bases for J; bases not matched to a gene: 11. The CDR3 extends over 15 amino acids. Germline V lookup: CDR1 MNHEY, CDR2 SMNVEV (reference sequence). CDR3 bases: TGTGCCAGCAGTCCTAGGACAGGGTTGATACAGACCCAGTACTTC. Residues: CASSPRTGLIQTQYF.

V gene TRBV18 combines with J gene TRBJ2-1; the D is unclear. CDR1 is KGHSH, CDR2 LQKENI, per germline. Trimming left V 8 bases short and J 0 bases short, with 8 bases between. This CDR3 is 13 amino acids long. CDR3 nucleotides: TGTGCCAGCCTCTCCAGCTCCTACAATGAGCAGTTCTTC. As protein: CASLSSSYNEQFF.

The chain links TRBV5-1 to TRBJ2-5, with 7 bases that match TRBD2. Germline-derived CDR1 and CDR2 are SGHRS and YFSETQ. The CDR3 is made up of 15 amino acids. The J segment lost 5 bases and the V segment lost 0 bases, leaving 7 bases of the junction unmatched. The CDR3 DNA reads as TGCGCCAGCAGCTTGGGATGGGGCGGGAGTGAGACCCAGTACTTC. Amino acid sequence: CASSLGWGGSETQYF.

This chain uses TRBV19 with TRBJ1-6; the D gene is possibly TRBD1 (6 bases). V dropped 5 bases and J dropped 7 bases, with 18 bases sitting between them. CDR3 length: 16 amino acids. Germline V lookup: CDR1 LNHDA, CDR2 SQIVND (reference sequence). The CDR3 nucleotides are TGTGCCAGTAGTGGGGCGGGGGGGGCAATCAATTCACCCCTCCACTTT. It yields the protein CASSGAGGAINSPLHF.